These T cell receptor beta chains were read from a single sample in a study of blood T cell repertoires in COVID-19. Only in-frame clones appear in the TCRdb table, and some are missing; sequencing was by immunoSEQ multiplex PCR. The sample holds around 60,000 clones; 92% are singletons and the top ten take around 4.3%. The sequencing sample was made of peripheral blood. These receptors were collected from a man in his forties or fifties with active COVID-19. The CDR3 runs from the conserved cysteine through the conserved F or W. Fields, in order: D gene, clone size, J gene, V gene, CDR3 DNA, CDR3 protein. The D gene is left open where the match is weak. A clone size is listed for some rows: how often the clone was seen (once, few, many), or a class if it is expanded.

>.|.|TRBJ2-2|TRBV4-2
TGTGCCAGCAGCCAAGTAGCCGGGGAGCTGTTTTTT
CASSQVAGELFF
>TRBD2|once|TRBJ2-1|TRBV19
TGTGCCAGTAGGAGCGGGAGCCGACTTTACAATGAGCAGTTCTTC
CASRSGSRLYNEQFF
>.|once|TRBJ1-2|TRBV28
TGTGCCAGCAGTCCGTCGACAGGTTCGGGCTACACCTTC
CASSPSTGSGYTF
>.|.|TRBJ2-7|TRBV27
TGTGCCAGCAGTTTAGAGAACTACTACGAGCAGTACTTC
CASSLENYYEQYF
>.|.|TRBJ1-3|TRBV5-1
TGCGCCAGCATCCCGCATTTTTTTGACAGGAGCTCTGGAAACACCATATATTTT
CASIPHFFDRSSGNTIYF
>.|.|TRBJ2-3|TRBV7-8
TGTGCCAGCAGCCCACCGGGACAATCGCAGTATTTT
CASSPPGQSQYF
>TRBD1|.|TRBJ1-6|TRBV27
TGTGCCAGCAGCACTAACCGGGACAGGGGGAATTCACCCCTCCACTTT
CASSTNRDRGNSPLHF
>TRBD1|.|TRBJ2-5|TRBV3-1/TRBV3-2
TGTGCCAGCAGCCGACAGGGGGAGGAGACCCAGTACTTC
CASSRQGEETQYF
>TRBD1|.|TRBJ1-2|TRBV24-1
TGTGCCTGGAGTAGGGGGGACAGAAGTAAAGGCTACACCTTC
CAWSRGDRSKGYTF
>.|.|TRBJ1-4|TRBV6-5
TGTGCCAGCTGGGGGGAACAGGCCCAGCGGGGAAAACTGTTTTTT
CASWGEQAQRGKLFF
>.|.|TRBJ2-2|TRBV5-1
TGCGCCACCAAGGAAGGGGTTCTCGGCACCGGGGAGCTGTTTTTT
CATKEGVLGTGELFF
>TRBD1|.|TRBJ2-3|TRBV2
TGTGCCAGCAGTACGGACAGGAGCACAGATACGCAGTATTTT
CASSTDRSTDTQYF
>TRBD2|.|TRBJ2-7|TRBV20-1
TGCAGTGCTAGTTCTTCTAGCGGGCTATCCTACGAGCAGTACTTC
CSASSSSGLSYEQYF
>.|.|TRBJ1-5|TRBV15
TGTGCCACCAGCAGAGATGGCCAGCCCCAGCATTTT
CATSRDGQPQHF
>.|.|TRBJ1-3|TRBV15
TGTGCCACCAGCAGAGACAGGGATCACTCTGGAAACACCATATATTTT
CATSRDRDHSGNTIYF
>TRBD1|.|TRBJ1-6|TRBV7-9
TGTGCCAGCAGCCACGTCCCGGGACAGGGCTCGGGGTCACCCCTCCACTTT
CASSHVPGQGSGSPLHF
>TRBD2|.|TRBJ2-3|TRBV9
TGTGCCAGCAGCGCGCCGGGACTAGCGGGCACAGATACGCAGTATTTT
CASSAPGLAGTDTQYF
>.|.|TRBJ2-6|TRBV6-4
TGTGCCAGCAGTGAAGAGGCTGGGGCCAACGTCCTGACTTTC
CASSEEAGANVLTF
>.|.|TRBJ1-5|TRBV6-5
TGTGCCAGCAGTCCCTGGGGCAGAAGCAATCAGCCCCAGCATTTT
CASSPWGRSNQPQHF
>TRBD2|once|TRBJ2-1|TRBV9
TGTGCCAGCAATGCAGCGGGGGAACCCTACAATGAGCAGTTCTTC
CASNAAGEPYNEQFF
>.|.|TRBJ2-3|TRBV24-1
TGTGCCACCAGTGGACGCGGGGTTACATCAGATACGCAGTATTTT
CATSGRGVTSDTQYF
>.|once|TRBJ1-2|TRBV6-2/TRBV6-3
TGTGCCAGCAGTAAGACAGATAACTATGGCTACACCTTC
CASSKTDNYGYTF
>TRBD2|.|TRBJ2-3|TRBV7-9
TGTGCCAGCAGCCCCATAGCGGGAGCTCGCACAGATACGCAGTATTTT
CASSPIAGARTDTQYF
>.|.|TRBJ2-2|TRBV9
TGTGCCAGCAGCGTAGCTTTTTATGTGGGGGAGCTGTTTTTT
CASSVAFYVGELFF
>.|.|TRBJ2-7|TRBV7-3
TGTGCCAGCAGCTTAAGTGGGGGGTACGAGCAGTACTTC
CASSLSGGYEQYF
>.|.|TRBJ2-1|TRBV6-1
TGTGCCAGCAGTGAACAACAGCTCAATGAGCAGTTCTTC
CASSEQQLNEQFF
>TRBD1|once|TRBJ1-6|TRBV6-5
TGTGCCAGCAGTTACTCCGGGACAGGGGTGTCTCCCCTCCACTTT
CASSYSGTGVSPLHF
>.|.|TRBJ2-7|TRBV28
TGTGCCAGCAGTGGGGCTGTCTACGAGCAGTACTTC
CASSGAVYEQYF
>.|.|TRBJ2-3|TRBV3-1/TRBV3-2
TGTGCCAGCAGCCGGGGAGGGGGGACAGATACGCAGTATTTT
CASSRGGGTDTQYF
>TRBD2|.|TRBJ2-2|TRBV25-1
TGTGCCAGCATTAGCGGGACGAACACCGGGGAGCTGTTTTTT
CASISGTNTGELFF
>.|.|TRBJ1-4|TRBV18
TGTGCCAGCTCACCGGCACCTCGAACTAATGAAAAACTGTTTTTT
CASSPAPRTNEKLFF
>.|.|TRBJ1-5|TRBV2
TGTGCCAGCAGTGCGCCGACAGTAACAAATCAGCCCCAGCATTTT
CASSAPTVTNQPQHF
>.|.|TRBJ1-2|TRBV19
TGTGCCAGTAGTATAGAACCGGGTGGCGGCTACACCTTC
CASSIEPGGGYTF
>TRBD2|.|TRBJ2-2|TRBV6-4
TGTGCCAGTACCCTAGCGGGAGTAGCCGGGGAGCTGTTTTTT
CASTLAGVAGELFF
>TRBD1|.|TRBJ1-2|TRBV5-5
TGTGCCAGCAGCTTATCCGGGACAGGGGCGTCAAGCTATGGCTACACCTTC
CASSLSGTGASSYGYTF
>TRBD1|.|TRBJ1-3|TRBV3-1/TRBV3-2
TGTGCCAGCAGCCCCAGACAGGGTATAGCAGGCACCATATATTTT
CASSPRQGIAGTIYF
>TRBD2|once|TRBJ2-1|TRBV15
TGTGCCACCAGCAGAGGCCCGGGACTACGGATTGAGCAGTTCTTC
CATSRGPGLRIEQFF
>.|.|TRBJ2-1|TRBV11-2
TGTGCCAGCAGCTTAGAACTGGTAGCGAATGAGCAGTTCTTC
CASSLELVANEQFF
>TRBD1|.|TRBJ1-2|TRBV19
TGTGCCAGTACCACCCCAGGGGGCCGGGGCTACACCTTC
CASTTPGGRGYTF
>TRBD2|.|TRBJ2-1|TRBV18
TGTGCCAGCTCCGATTTACTAGCGGGAATGGATGAGCAGTTCTTC
CASSDLLAGMDEQFF
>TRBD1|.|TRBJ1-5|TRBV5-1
TGCGCCAGCAGTCCCGGGACAGACAATCAGCCCCAGCATTTT
CASSPGTDNQPQHF
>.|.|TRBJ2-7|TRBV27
TGTGCCAGCAGCACCGACAGACGAAACTACGAGCAGTACTTC
CASSTDRRNYEQYF